This record looks at one T cell receptor (beta chain) sequence and its context. The sample belongs to a study of blood T cell repertoires in COVID-19. Here immunoSEQ multiplex PCR was the method, and the copy in TCRdb shows in-frame clones only, minus some. The sample contains about 260,000 clones, roughly nine tenths of which appear only once. The sequence came from a middle-aged man who had recovered from COVID-19. Sequenced sample: peripheral blood.

The CDR3 spells CASSLGIVQGRFYSPLHF. CDR3 nucleotide sequence: TGTGCCAGCAGCTTAGGGATTGTGCAGGGGCGCTTTTATTCACCCCTCCACTTT. The chain is built from TRBV7-2 and TRBJ1-6, with a weak D call TRBD1 (6 bases). Trimming removed 1 base from V and 8 bases from J, with 21 bases in between. The germline gives CDR1 SGHTA, CDR2 FQGNSA. The CDR3 runs 18 residues.